These T cell receptor beta chains were read from a single sample in a study of identical twins. MiXCR, run by TCRdb on the 5' RACE reads, gives a single entry per CDR3 protein. The sample includes hundreds of thousands of distinct CDR3 sequences, 12% of them seen just once. These same data were also listed under a study on yellow fever vaccine responses in identical twins.

The sample comprised PBMCs. The receptors derive from a woman aged 18-29 years in good health. CDR3s include the opening cysteine and the closing phenylalanine or tryptophan. A D gene is named only where the DNA matches it firmly. A clone size is listed for some rows: how often the clone was seen (once, few, many), or a class if it is expanded.

TRBD1,TRBV12-3/TRBV12-4,few,TRBJ1-2,TGTGCCAGCAGTTTAAGACAGGGCCTTAACTATGGCTACACCTTC,CASSLRQGLNYGYTF
NA,TRBV6-1,many,TRBJ1-5,TGTGCCAGCAGTCCCCAGGGGATCAATCAGCCCCAGCATTTT,CASSPQGINQPQHF
NA,TRBV20-1,few,TRBJ2-1,TGCAGTGCTACAGGGTTTAGCTACAATGAGCAGTTCTTC,CSATGFSYNEQFF
TRBD1,TRBV20-1,many,TRBJ2-1,TGCAGTGCTACCCAGGGGGAAGTAAGTGAGCAGTTCTTC,CSATQGEVSEQFF
NA,TRBV18,NA,TRBJ2-3,TGTGCCACTATCAATAGCGGTGCTAGCACAGATACGCAGTATTTT,CATINSGASTDTQYF
NA,TRBV12-3/TRBV12-4,NA,TRBJ2-1,TGTGCCAGCAGTTTAGTTGAGCAGTTCTTC,CASSLVEQFF
NA,TRBV11-3,NA,TRBJ1-1,TGTGCCAGCCTCCCTGGGGGGGGCAGAGCGAACACTGAAGCTTTCTTT,CASLPGGGRANTEAFF
TRBD1,TRBV7-9,few,TRBJ2-1,TGTGCCAGCATTATGCGGGACAGGGGTAACTATGAGCAGTTCTTC,CASIMRDRGNYEQFF
TRBD1,TRBV20-1,NA,TRBJ2-1,TGCTGTGCTAGCCTTGAACTGAGGACAGGTTCCTACAATGAGCAGTTCTTC,CCASLELRTGSYNEQFF
TRBD1,TRBV7-6,NA,TRBJ2-1,TGTGCCAGCAGCTGGGGACAGCAAGTAAATGAGCAGTTCTTC,CASSWGQQVNEQFF
NA,TRBV20-1,NA,TRBJ2-1,TGCAGTGCTAGGAGACCGGGACTGTACAATGAGCAGTTCTTC,CSARRPGLYNEQFF
NA,TRBV12-3/TRBV12-4,many,TRBJ1-4,TGTGCCAGCAGTTTAGGGAGTGGGGGGGCTGGTGAAAAACTGTTTTTT,CASSLGSGGAGEKLFF
NA,TRBV12-3/TRBV12-4,many,TRBJ2-2,TGTGTCAGCACACCAATGGGGGCCGAGAACACCGGGGAGCTGTTTTTT,CVSTPMGAENTGELFF
NA,TRBV20-1,many,TRBJ2-1,TGCAGTGCTAGAACGGTTTATGAGCAGTTCTTC,CSARTVYEQFF
TRBD1,TRBV12-3/TRBV12-4,few,TRBJ2-2,TGTGCCAGCACTTTTGGAACGCAGGGGGCGCGGACCGGGGAGCTGTTTTTT,CASTFGTQGARTGELFF
NA,TRBV12-3/TRBV12-4,few,TRBJ2-1,TGTGCCAGCAGTTTACAAGGGACAGAGCAGTTCTTC,CASSLQGTEQFF
TRBD1,TRBV9,many,TRBJ1-2,TGTGCCAGCAGCGTAGGGGACAGGGCACATGGCTACACCTTC,CASSVGDRAHGYTF
NA,TRBV28,few,TRBJ1-1,TGTGCCAGCATCGATTTCATGAACACTGAAGCTTTCTTT,CASIDFMNTEAFF
NA,TRBV3-1,NA,TRBJ2-5,TGTGCCAGCGGTACTAGTAGACAAGAGACCCAGTACTTC,CASGTSRQETQYF
TRBD1,TRBV20-1,many,TRBJ2-1,TGCAGTGCCCAGATTCCGCCGGGACAGGGGTTGAATGAGCAGTTCTTC,CSAQIPPGQGLNEQFF
NA,TRBV10-3,NA,TRBJ2-2,TGTGCCATCAGTGAGTCCACCACCGGGGAGCTGTTTTTT,CAISESTTGELFF
NA,TRBV6-1,many,TRBJ1-5,TGTGCCAGCAGTAAAACAGGGAATCAGCCCCAGCATTTT,CASSKTGNQPQHF
TRBD2,TRBV11-2,NA,TRBJ2-4,TGTGCCAGCAGCTTACAACGGACTAGCGGGGATCTCGCCAAAAACATTCAGTACTTC,CASSLQRTSGDLAKNIQYF
NA,TRBV2,NA,TRBJ1-2,TGTGCCAGCAGGGGGGACGTCTATGGCTACACCTTC,CASRGDVYGYTF
TRBD2,TRBV20-1,NA,TRBJ2-6,TGCAGTGCACGGACTAGCGGGGGATCTGGGGCCAACGTCCTGACTTTC,CSARTSGGSGANVLTF
TRBD1,TRBV5-1,few,TRBJ2-3,TGCGCCAGCAGCGCCCGGGACAGGGGGAGTAGAGATACGCAGTATTTT,CASSARDRGSRDTQYF
TRBD1,TRBV29-1,NA,TRBJ1-5,TGCAGCGTTATCGGGACAGGGGGCAATCAGCCCCAGCATTTT,CSVIGTGGNQPQHF